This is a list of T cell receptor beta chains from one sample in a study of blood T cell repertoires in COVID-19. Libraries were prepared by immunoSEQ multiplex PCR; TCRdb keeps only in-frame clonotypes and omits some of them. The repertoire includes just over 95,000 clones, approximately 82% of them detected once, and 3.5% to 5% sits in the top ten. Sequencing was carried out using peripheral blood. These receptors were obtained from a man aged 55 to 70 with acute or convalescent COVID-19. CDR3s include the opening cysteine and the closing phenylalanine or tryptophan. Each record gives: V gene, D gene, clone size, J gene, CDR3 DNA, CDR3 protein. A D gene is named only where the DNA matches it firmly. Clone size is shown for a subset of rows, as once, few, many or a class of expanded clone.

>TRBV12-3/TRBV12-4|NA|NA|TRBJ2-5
TGTGCCAGCAGTTCGGACTACCAAGAGACCCAGTACTTC
CASSSDYQETQYF
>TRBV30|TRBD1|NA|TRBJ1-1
TGTGCCTGGAAGGACAGGTTTTTCACTGAAGCTTTCTTT
CAWKDRFFTEAFF
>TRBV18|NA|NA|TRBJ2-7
TGTGCCAGCTCACCATCCAACAGCTTCTACGAGCAGTACTTC
CASSPSNSFYEQYF
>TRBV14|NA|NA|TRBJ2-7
TGTGCCAGCAGCCAAGGGTGGGCGTCCTACGAGCAGTACTTC
CASSQGWASYEQYF
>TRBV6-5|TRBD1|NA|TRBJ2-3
TGTGCCAGCAGACAATGGGACAGGGACACAGATACGCAGTATTTT
CASRQWDRDTDTQYF
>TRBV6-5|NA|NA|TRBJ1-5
TGTGCCAGCTCGGTGGCAGGGGCAAATCAGCCCCAGCATTTT
CASSVAGANQPQHF
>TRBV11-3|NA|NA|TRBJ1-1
TGTGCCAGCGGTCGGGGTTCTGAAGCTTTCTTT
CASGRGSEAFF
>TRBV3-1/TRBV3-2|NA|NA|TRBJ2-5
TGTGCCAGCAGCCCCCGCCCAGGTCCCATGGGGACCCAGTACTTC
CASSPRPGPMGTQYF
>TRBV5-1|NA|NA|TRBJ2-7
TGCGCCAGCAGAGGCGCGGACAGAATTGCCTACGAGCAGTACTTC
CASRGADRIAYEQYF
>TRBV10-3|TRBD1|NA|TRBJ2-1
TGTGCCATCAGGGATCCGGGACAGGGTTCCTCCTCCTACAATGAGCAGTTCTTC
CAIRDPGQGSSSYNEQFF
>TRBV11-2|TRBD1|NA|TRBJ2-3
TGTGCCAGCAGCTCCGGGACAGGGGCAGTGGGTACGCAGTATTTT
CASSSGTGAVGTQYF
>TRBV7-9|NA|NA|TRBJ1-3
TGTGCCAGCAGCTATTCAGGAAACACCATATATTTT
CASSYSGNTIYF
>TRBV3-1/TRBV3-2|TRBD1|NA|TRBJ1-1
TGTGCCAGCAGCCTCGGGACAGTTGGTAACACTGAAGCTTTCTTT
CASSLGTVGNTEAFF
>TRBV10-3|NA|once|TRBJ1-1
TGTGCCATCAGTGACAGGGCAGGCACTGAAGCTTTCTTT
CAISDRAGTEAFF
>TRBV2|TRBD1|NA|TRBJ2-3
TGTGCCAGCAGGAAGGGACAGAACACAGATACGCAGTATTTT
CASRKGQNTDTQYF
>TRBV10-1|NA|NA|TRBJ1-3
TGCGCCAGCAGTGAGTCGGCGGTCTCTGGAAACACCATATATTTT
CASSESAVSGNTIYF
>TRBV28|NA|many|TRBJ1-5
TGTGCCAGCAGTTTTTTCGACCCGCGAGGGCCCCAGCATTTT
CASSFFDPRGPQHF
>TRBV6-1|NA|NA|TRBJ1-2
TGTGCCAGCAGTGAAGCGGGGGGGGTTTACTATGGCTACACCTTC
CASSEAGGVYYGYTF
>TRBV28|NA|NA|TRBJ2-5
NA
CASSSSTSGGFQETQYF
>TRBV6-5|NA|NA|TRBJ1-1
TGTGCCAGCAGTAACAGGTTCACTGAAGCTTTCTTT
CASSNRFTEAFF
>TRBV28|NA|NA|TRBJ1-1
TGTGCCAGCACAGGGGATGTCACTGAAGCTTTCTTT
CASTGDVTEAFF
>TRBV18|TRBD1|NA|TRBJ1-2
TGTGCCAGCTCATCTACACAGGGGTCTATGAATGGCTACACCTTC
CASSSTQGSMNGYTF
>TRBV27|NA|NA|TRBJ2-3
TGTGCCAGCAGTTTTACCTGGAGGGATACGCAGTATTTT
CASSFTWRDTQYF
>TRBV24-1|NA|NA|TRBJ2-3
TGTGCCACCGCGCCGGGAAGCGCAGCTAGCACAGATACGCAGTATTTT
CATAPGSAASTDTQYF
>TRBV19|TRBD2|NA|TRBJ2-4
TGTGCCAGTAGTATAAAAGCCACTAGCGGGAGGAAAAACATTCAGTACTTC
CASSIKATSGRKNIQYF
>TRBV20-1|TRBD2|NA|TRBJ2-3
TGCAGTGCTAGTGCTCTAGCGGGGAGCACAGATACGCAGTATTTT
CSASALAGSTDTQYF
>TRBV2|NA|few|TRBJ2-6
TGTGCCAGCAAGGTAACGGGTTCTGGGGCCAACGTCCTGACTTTC
CASKVTGSGANVLTF
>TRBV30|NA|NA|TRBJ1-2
TGTGCCTGGATTAAGACAGGAACCTATGGCTACACCTTC
CAWIKTGTYGYTF
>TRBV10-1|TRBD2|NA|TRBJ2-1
TGCGCCAGCAGTGAGTCGACTAGCGGGGGCAATGAGCAGTTCTTC
CASSESTSGGNEQFF
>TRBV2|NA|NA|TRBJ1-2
TGTGCCAGCAGCCAGGCCGGGGACTATGGCTACACCTTC
CASSQAGDYGYTF
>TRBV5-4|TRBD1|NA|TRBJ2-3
TGTGCCAGCAGTTCCCCGGACAGGAGGACGCAGTATTTT
CASSSPDRRTQYF
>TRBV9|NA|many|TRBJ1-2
TGTGCCAGCAGCACAGACCCGGAGGGCTATGGCTACACCTTC
CASSTDPEGYGYTF
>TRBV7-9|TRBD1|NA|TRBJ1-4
TGTGCCAGCAGCCCGGGACAGGGGACCACTAATGAAAAACTGTTTTTT
CASSPGQGTTNEKLFF
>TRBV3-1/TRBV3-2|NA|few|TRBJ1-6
TGTGCCAGCACCAGCGCAAATTCACCCCTCCACTTT
CASTSANSPLHF
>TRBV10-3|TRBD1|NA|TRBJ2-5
TGTGCCATCAGTGAGCGGGGTGGGACGGCAGGGGGCGCGAAGACCCAGTACTTC
CAISERGGTAGGAKTQYF
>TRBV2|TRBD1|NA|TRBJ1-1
TGTGCCAGCAGTGAATTGGGGACAGAAACTGAAGCTTTCTTT
CASSELGTETEAFF
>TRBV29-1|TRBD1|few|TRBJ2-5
TGCAGCGCCCGAAGCCCGGGACAGGGGGCTAGCGGGGGTAAAGAGACCCAGTACTTC
CSARSPGQGASGGKETQYF
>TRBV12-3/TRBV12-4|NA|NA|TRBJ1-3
TGTGCCAGCAGTAGGGGGGGAGGAAACACCATATATTTT
CASSRGGGNTIYF
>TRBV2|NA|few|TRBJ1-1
TGTGCCAGCAGGCGTACAGACAACACTGAAGCTTTCTTT
CASRRTDNTEAFF
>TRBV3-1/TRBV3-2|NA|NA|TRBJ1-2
TGTGCCAGCAGCCGTTTGGGACTCTTTACGTATGGCTACACCTTC
CASSRLGLFTYGYTF
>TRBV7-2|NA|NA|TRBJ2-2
TGTGCCAGCAGCACGGACTCGCTGAACACCGGGGAGCTGTTTTTT
CASSTDSLNTGELFF
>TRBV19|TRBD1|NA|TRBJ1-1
TGTGCCAGTACCATACAGGGGGTTGAAGCTTTCTTT
CASTIQGVEAFF
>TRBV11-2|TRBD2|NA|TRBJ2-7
TGTGCCAGCAGCTTAGCTAGCGGGGGTTCCTACGAGCAGTACTTC
CASSLASGGSYEQYF
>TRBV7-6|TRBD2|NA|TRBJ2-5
TGTGCCAGCAGCTCCCGCAGGACTAGCGGGAGGGGAGAGACCCAGTACTTC
CASSSRRTSGRGETQYF
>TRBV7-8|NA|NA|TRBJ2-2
TGTGCCAGCAGCCAGTACATCATCGGGGTGGATATTTCCGGGGAGCTGTTTTTT
CASSQYIIGVDISGELFF
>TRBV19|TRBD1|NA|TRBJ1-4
TGTGCCAGTAGTAGGGGACAGGTGGATGAAAAACTGTTTTTT
CASSRGQVDEKLFF
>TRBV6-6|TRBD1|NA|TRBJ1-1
TGTGCCAGCCTCGGGACACAGGGGACTGAAGCTTTCTTT
CASLGTQGTEAFF
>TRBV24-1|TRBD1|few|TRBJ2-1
TGTGCCACCAGTGATCCCTCACAGGGGTACTACAATGAGCAGTTCTTC
CATSDPSQGYYNEQFF
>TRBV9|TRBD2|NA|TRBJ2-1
TGTGCCAGCAGCGTAGTCGGGAGGGCTAGTTACAATGAGCAGTTCTTC
CASSVVGRASYNEQFF
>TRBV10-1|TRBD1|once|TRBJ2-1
TGCGCCAGCAGTGAATTAAAGGGACAGGCCAACATGGAGCAGTTCTTC
CASSELKGQANMEQFF
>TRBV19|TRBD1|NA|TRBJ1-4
TGTGCCAGTAGTCTCGGGACAGGGGTGATAAAACTGTTTTTT
CASSLGTGVIKLFF